This TCR beta chain was profiled in a study of CXCR3-negative and CXCR3-positive naive CD8 T cells. Turning to the study itself: Summed over all libraries, TRB reads came to about 140 million, with about 1.5 +/- 0.3 million per library.

Worth noting for this clonotype: Its antigen is as yet unknown.

Findings and limits, study-wide: Greater hydrophobicity was found in TRB CDR3s of CXCR3-positive naive cells than of CXCR3-negative naive cells. Partial loss of CXCR3 expression followed cryopreservation; most assays used fresh PBMCs.

The CDR3 loop spans 13 amino acids. Per germline, CDR1 SGHAT and CDR2 FQNNGV. 5' RACE that incorporated UMI labels was used to prepare the TRB cDNA libraries. TCRdb processed the 5' RACE reads again and assigns one entry to each CDR3 protein, with no DNA. The repertoire table contains more than 75,000 distinct CDR3 sequences. Per CD8+ T cell subset, triplicate sorts of fewer than 350,000 cells each were done. This sequence was found in a human donor in good health. Some clones in this sample may be carry-over from other donors' samples. The source material was naive CXCR3+ CD8+ T cells from blood. The subset: CD45RO-CCR7+CD27+CD95- naive CD8+ T cells expressing CXCR3 (TNR3+). The chain couples TRBV11-2 to TRBJ2-7. CDR3 loop: CASSLDNGYEQYF.